The 16 T cell receptor beta chains presented below share a single source sample, sequenced in a study of T cell responses to AZD1222 COVID-19 vaccine (dated by TCRdb to the early 2020s). The time point tag for this specimen amounts to: baseline before first vaccination. Library generation was performed with the immunoSEQ multiplex PCR assay. Entries here come from immuneACCESS through TCRdb and include only in-frame sequences with V and J called. Some clones fail to appear in such tables; in the studies checked, an unresolved V gene covers under half of the shortfall, and the cause of the remainder is unknown. This sample has about 82,000 clones in its table, and approximately 90% of those were observed once. 5% to 6% of the sample rests with the top ten. The sample consisted of peripheral blood, taken on day 0 of AZD1222 vaccination. All receptors derive from an adult in good health.

Here the CDR3 DNA reads TGTGCCAGCAGCTTACGCGAGGACGGACTGGCTGAAGCTTTCTTT. Translating gives CASSLREDGLAEAFF. The rearrangement joins TRBV7-3 to TRBJ1-1; D uncertain. The CDR3 totals 15 residues. V gave up 2 bases and J gave up 6 bases, with 16 bases separating them. CDR1 and CDR2 from the germline V gene are SGHTA and FQGTGA.

The chain employs TRBV6-5 and TRBJ1-1, with TRBD1 matching over 7 bases. Per germline, CDR1 MNHEY and CDR2 SVGAGI. The CDR3 consists of 16 residues. The trim removed 4 bases at V and 1 base at J, leaving 9 bases unmatched. CDR3 coding DNA: TGTGCCAGCAGTTTCCAGACGGGACAGCGGAACACTGAAGCTTTCTTT. This codes for CASSFQTGQRNTEAFF.

J is TRBJ1-2 and V is TRBV5-1; 9 positions match TRBD1. This CDR3 spans 16 amino acids. The V gene's germline CDR1 is SGHRS and CDR2 YFSETQ. V shed 4 bases and J 2 bases; nucleotides not matched to a gene: 9. CDR3 sequence: CASSPDGTGLNYGYTF. The CDR3, as DNA: TGCGCCAGCAGCCCGGACGGGACAGGGTTGAACTATGGCTACACCTTC.

J is TRBJ1-1 and V is TRBV6-5, with unresolved D. The CDR3 is 12 residues long. Trimming shortened V by 8 bases and J by 1 base, and 8 bases separated the two germline ends. Germline CDR1 reads MNHEY; CDR2 reads SVGAGI. CDR3: CASRSRNTEAFF. DNA of the CDR3: TGTGCCAGCCGTTCACGGAACACTGAAGCTTTCTTT.

This clone has just one count. This rearrangement joins TRBV28 to TRBJ1-4, with a possible D match to TRBD1 (5 bases). The CDR3 spans 16 residues. The germline V and J ends were trimmed by 7 bases and 5 bases, with 20 bases remaining between them. The germline gives CDR1 MDHEN, CDR2 SYDVKM. The CDR3 here is CASTASGEGQNEKLFF. CDR3 DNA: TGTGCCAGCACAGCCAGCGGGGAGGGGCAGAATGAAAAACTGTTTTTT.

This clone has a handful of counts. This chain uses TRBV10-1 with TRBJ2-7, with a tentative D call TRBD2 (5 bases). The length of the CDR3 is 12 residues. Trimming shortened V by 4 bases and J by 2 bases, and 6 bases separated the two germline ends. Germline CDR1 and CDR2: WNHNN and SYGVQD (reference sequence). This chain's CDR3 is CASSVGTYEQYF. Written as DNA, the CDR3 is TGCGCCAGCAGTGTCGGGACCTACGAGCAGTACTTC.

The chain is built from TRBV29-1 and TRBJ1-1; D uncertain. The V gene's germline CDR1 is SQVTM and CDR2 ANQGSEA. The V end was cut by 1 base, the J end by 8 bases, with 2 bases between. This CDR3 has 9 residues. CDR3 DNA: TGCAGCGTTGAAGGCGAAGCTTTCTTT. Residues: CSVEGEAFF.

The chain combines TRBV10-3 with TRBJ2-1, with a tentative D call TRBD1 (5 bases). The CDR3 spans 12 residues. CDR1 and CDR2 from the germline V gene are ENHRY and SYGVKD. V lost 2 bases, J lost 10 bases, and 9 bases lay in between. The CDR3 DNA follows: TGTGCCATCAGTGAGACTACAGGAGAGCAGTTCTTC. Protein: CAISETTGEQFF.

The chain joins TRBV5-4 to TRBJ1-2; 7 positions match TRBD1. The CDR3 has 19 amino acids. Losses at the gene ends were 9 bases for V and 2 bases for J; bases not matched to a gene: 25. Looked up from germline, CDR1 is SGHNT and CDR2 is YYREEE (reference sequence). In nucleotides, the CDR3 is TGTGCCACCGCTAGGCCATCTACAGGGGCCCGACGTACGAACTATGGCTACACCTTC. It translates to CATARPSTGARRTNYGYTF.

The chain uses TRBV19 and TRBJ2-7; D gene ambiguous. CDR1 is LNHDA and CDR2 is SQIVND in the germline V gene (reference sequence). Deletions cut 7 bases from V and 0 bases from J, with 13 bases between. The CDR3 has 14 residues. The CDR3 spells CASTPFASSYEQYF. CDR3 in DNA: TGTGCCAGTACCCCATTCGCATCCTCCTACGAGCAGTACTTC.

The chain couples TRBV3-1 (or the pseudogene TRBV3-2) to TRBJ1-2; 8 nucleotides agree with TRBD1. V lost 0 bases, J lost 8 bases, and 8 bases stayed unmatched. This CDR3 contains 15 residues. Germline V gene sequence: CDR1 LGHDT, CDR2 YNNKEL (reference sequence). CDR3 sequence (DNA): TGTGCCAGCAGCCAAGATCCCCGGACAGGGACCGGCTACACCTTC. Residues: CASSQDPRTGTGYTF.

The chain is built from TRBV6-6 and TRBJ1-4, with TRBD1 matching 7 bases. Trimming removed 5 bases from V and 8 bases from J; junction bases left unmatched: 8. The CDR3 has 14 amino acids. Germline V gene data show CDR1 as MNHNY and CDR2 as SVGAGI (reference sequence). CDR3 DNA: TGTGCCAGCAGTCCGGACGGACAGGCCGAAAAACTGTTTTTT. This codes for CASSPDGQAEKLFF.

This clone has more than one count but fewer than ten. This chain joins TRBV6-5 and TRBJ1-2; 7 bases line up with TRBD1. This CDR3 is built from 14 residues. The V segment lost 5 bases and the J segment 10 bases; nucleotides outside the gene matches: 13. From germline, CDR1 is MNHEY and CDR2 SVGAGI. The CDR3 reads CASSPSGTDVDYTF. The CDR3 region has the DNA TGTGCCAGCAGTCCCTCTGGGACAGATGTTGACTACACCTTC.

This clone has more than one count but fewer than ten. This chain connects TRBV3-1 (or the pseudogene TRBV3-2) to TRBJ1-2, with 7 positions matching TRBD1. CDR3 length: 15 residues. Germline V CDR1 and CDR2: LGHDT, YNNKEL (reference sequence). With 4 bases clipped from V and 4 bases from J, the junction kept 9 bases outside the gene matches. The CDR3 protein is CASSLGLGGGYGYTF. CDR3 in DNA: TGTGCCAGCAGCCTGGGTCTAGGGGGCGGCTATGGCTACACCTTC.

The chain carries TRBV3-1 (or the pseudogene TRBV3-2) and TRBJ1-1, with D tentatively TRBD1 (5 bases). The CDR3 runs to 13 residues. The germline V gene has CDR1 LGHDT and CDR2 YNNKEL (reference sequence). The germline V and J ends were trimmed by 6 bases and 1 base, with 9 bases remaining between them. CDR3 region: CASRDRPNTEAFF. For the CDR3, the DNA is TGTGCCAGCAGAGACAGACCGAACACTGAAGCTTTCTTT.

V gene TRBV30 combines with J gene TRBJ1-5, with TRBD1 as a possible D gene (6 bases). This CDR3 contains 13 residues. CDR1 and CDR2 (germline): GTSNPN, SVGIG (reference sequence). Trimming removed 0 bases at V and 9 bases at J, with 12 bases between. CDR3 in amino acids: CAWSVRRGTPQHF. In nucleotides, the CDR3 is TGTGCCTGGAGTGTACGAAGGGGGACGCCCCAGCATTTT.